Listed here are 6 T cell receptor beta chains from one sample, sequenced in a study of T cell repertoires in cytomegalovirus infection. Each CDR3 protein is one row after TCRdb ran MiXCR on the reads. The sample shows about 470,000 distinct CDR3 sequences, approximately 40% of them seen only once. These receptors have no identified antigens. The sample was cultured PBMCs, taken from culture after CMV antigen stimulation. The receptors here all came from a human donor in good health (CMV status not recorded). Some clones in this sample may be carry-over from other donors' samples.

CDR3 protein: CASSANLAGVPREQYF. The DNA for the CDR3 is TGTGCCAGTAGTGCCAATCTAGCGGGAGTTCCTCGGGAGCAGTACTTC. The chain recombines TRBV19 with TRBJ2-7, with 10 bases aligning to TRBD2. This CDR3 is built from 16 residues. CDR1 and CDR2 from the germline V gene are LNHDA and SQIVND (reference sequence). V trimming: 5 bases; J trimming: 7 bases; junction bases outside the gene matches: 14.

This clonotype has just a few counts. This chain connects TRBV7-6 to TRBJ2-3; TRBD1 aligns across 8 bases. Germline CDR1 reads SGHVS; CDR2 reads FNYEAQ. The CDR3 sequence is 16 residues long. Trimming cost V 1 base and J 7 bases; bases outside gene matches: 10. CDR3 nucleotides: TGTGCCAGCAGCTTAGAGACAGGGGTCCTGCTAAATACGCAGTATTTT. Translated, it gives CASSLETGVLLNTQYF.

The CDR3: CSAMQPGVTYEQYF. The CDR3 nucleotides are TGCAGTGCTATGCAACCGGGGGTAACCTACGAGCAGTACTTC. The chain employs TRBV20-1 and TRBJ2-7; the D gene is possibly TRBD2 (6 bases). The CDR3 is 14 residues long. Trimming pared 4 bases from V and 2 bases from J, leaving 15 bases between. CDR1 DFQATT and CDR2 SNEGSKA come from the germline V gene (reference sequence).

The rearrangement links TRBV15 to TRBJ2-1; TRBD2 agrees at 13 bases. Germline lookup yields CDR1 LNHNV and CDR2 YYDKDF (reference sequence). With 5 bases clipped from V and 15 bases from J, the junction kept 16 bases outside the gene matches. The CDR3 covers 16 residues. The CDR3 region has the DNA TGTGCCACCAGCGAATCAGGGGTACTAGCGGGAGGGCCTCGGTTCTTC. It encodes CATSESGVLAGGPRFF.

CDR3 DNA sequence: TGCAGTGCTAGGTCTAGCGGGAGCCCCTTTGCTGAGCAGTTCTTC. This translates into CSARSSGSPFAEQFF. This chain joins TRBV20-1 and TRBJ2-1; 10 bases are a match to TRBD2. This CDR3 spans 15 amino acids. Unmatched junction bases numbered 11, after V lost 3 bases and J lost 9 bases. From germline, CDR1 is DFQATT and CDR2 SNEGSKA (reference sequence).

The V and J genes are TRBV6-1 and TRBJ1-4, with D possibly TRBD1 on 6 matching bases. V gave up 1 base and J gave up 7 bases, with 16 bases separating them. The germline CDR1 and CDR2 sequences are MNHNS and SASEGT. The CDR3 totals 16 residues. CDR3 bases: TGTGCCAGCAGTGAAGGGCGCCGGACAGAGGGTGAAAAACTGTTTTTT. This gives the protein CASSEGRRTEGEKLFF.